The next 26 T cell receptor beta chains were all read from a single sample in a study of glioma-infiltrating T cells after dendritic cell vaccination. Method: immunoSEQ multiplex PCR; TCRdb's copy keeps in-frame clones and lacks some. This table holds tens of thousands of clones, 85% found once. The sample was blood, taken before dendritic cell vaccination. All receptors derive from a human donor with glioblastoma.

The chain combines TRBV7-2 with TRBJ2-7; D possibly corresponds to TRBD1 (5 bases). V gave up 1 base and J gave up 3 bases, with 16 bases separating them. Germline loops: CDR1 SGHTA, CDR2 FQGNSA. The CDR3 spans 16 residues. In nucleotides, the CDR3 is TGTGCCAGCAGCTTAGTCTCCAGGGTGGGGATCTACGAGCAGTACTTC. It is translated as CASSLVSRVGIYEQYF. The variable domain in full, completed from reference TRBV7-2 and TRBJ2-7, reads GAGVSQSPSNKVTEKGKDVELRCDPISGHTALYWYRQSLGQGLEFLIYFQGNSAPDKSGLPSDRFSAERTGGSVSTLTIQRTQQEDSAVYLCASSLVSRVGIYEQYFGPGTRLTVT.

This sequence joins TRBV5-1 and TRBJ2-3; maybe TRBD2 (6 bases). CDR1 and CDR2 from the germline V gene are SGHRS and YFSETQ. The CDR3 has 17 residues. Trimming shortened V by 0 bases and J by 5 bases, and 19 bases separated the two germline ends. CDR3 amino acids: CASSLDVRGRFQDTQYF. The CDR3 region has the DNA TGCGCCAGCAGCTTGGATGTTCGTGGGAGGTTCCAAGATACGCAGTATTTT.

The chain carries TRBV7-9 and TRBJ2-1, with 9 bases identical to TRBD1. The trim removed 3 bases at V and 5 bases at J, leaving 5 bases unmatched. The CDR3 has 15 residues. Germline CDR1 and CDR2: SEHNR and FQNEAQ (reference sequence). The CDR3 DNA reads TGTGCCAGCAGCTTTCCCCGGGACAGGGACAATGAGCAGTTCTTC. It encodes CASSFPRDRDNEQFF. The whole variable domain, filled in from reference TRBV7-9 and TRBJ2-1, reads DTGVSQNPRHKITKRGQNVTFRCDPISEHNRLYWYRQTLGQGPEFLTYFQNEAQLEKSRLLSDRFSAERPKGSFSTLEIQRTEQGDSAMYLCASSFPRDRDNEQFFGPGTRLTVL.

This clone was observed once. Here the CDR3 reads CASSYEGSPLHF. CDR3 DNA: TGTGCCAGCAGTTACGAGGGTTCACCCCTCCACTTT. The chain is built from TRBV6-5 and TRBJ1-6; D unresolved. The V end was cut by 2 bases, the J end by 9 bases, with 5 bases between. CDR3 length equals 12 residues. Germline V lookup: CDR1 MNHEY, CDR2 SVGAGI.

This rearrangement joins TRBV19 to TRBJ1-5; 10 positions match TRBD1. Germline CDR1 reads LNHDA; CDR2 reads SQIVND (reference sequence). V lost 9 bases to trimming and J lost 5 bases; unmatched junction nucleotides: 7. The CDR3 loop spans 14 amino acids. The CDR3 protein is CASRDRGFDQPQHF. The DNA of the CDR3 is TGTGCCAGCCGGGACAGGGGTTTCGATCAGCCCCAGCATTTT.

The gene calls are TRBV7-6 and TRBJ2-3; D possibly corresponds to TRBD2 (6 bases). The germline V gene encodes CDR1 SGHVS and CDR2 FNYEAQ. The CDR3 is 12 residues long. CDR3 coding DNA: TGTGCAGTAGGAGGGAGCACAGATACGCAGTATTTT. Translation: CAVGGSTDTQYF.

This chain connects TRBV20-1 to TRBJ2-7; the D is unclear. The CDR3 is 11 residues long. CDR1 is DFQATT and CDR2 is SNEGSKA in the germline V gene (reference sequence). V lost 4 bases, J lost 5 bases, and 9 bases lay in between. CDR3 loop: CSATTSHEQYF. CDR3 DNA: TGCAGTGCTACGACATCCCACGAGCAGTACTTC.

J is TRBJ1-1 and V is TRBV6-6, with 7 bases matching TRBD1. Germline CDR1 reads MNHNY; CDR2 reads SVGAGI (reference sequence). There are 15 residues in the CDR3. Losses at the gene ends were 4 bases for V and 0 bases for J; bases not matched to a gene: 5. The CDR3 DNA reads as TGTGCCAGCAGTTCCGGGACAGTCATGAACACTGAAGCTTTCTTT. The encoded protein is CASSSGTVMNTEAFF.

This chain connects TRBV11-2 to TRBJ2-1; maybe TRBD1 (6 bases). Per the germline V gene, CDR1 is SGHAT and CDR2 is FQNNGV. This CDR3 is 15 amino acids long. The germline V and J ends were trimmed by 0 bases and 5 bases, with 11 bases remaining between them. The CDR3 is CASSLDPDSHNEQFF. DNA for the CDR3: TGTGCCAGCAGCTTAGATCCGGACAGCCACAATGAGCAGTTCTTC.

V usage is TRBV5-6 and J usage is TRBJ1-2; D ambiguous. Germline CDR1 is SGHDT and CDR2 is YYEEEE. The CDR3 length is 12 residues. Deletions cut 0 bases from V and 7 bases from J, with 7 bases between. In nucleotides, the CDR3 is TGTGCCAGCAGCTTGGATCGGGTTGGCTACACCTTC. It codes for CASSLDRVGYTF.

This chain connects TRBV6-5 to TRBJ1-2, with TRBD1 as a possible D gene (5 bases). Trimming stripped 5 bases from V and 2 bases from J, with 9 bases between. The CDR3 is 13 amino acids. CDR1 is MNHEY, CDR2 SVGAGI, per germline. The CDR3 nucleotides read TGTGCCAGCAGTCGAGCAGGGAACTATGGCTACACCTTC. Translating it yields CASSRAGNYGYTF.

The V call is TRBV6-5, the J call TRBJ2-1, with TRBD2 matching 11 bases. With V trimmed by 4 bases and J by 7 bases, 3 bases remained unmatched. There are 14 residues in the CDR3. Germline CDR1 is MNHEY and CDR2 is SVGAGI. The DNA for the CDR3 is TGTGCCAGCAGTTTCTCTAGCGGGAGGAATGAGCAGTTCTTC. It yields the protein CASSFSSGRNEQFF.

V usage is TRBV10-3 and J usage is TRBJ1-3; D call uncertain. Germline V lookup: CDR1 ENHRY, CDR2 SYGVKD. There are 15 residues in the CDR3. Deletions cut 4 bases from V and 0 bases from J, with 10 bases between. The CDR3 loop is CAISGQIISGNTIYF. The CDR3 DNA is TGTGCCATCAGTGGGCAGATAATCTCTGGAAACACCATATATTTT.

The CDR3 region is CSVQKGGGGETQYF. The CDR3 nucleotides are TGCAGCGTTCAGAAAGGTGGGGGGGGAGAGACCCAGTACTTC. The gene calls are TRBV29-1 and TRBJ2-5, with TRBD2 identical over 7 bases. CDR1 SQVTM and CDR2 ANQGSEA come from the germline V gene. The CDR3 consists of 14 residues. J was trimmed by 4 bases and V by 5 bases; bases with no gene match: 10.

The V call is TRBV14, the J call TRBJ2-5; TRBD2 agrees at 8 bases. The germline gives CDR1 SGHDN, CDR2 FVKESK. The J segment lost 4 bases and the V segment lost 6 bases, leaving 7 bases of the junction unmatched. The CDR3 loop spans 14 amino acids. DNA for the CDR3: TGTGCCAGCAGACACAGCGGGGGTTCAGAGACCCAGTACTTC. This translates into CASRHSGGSETQYF.

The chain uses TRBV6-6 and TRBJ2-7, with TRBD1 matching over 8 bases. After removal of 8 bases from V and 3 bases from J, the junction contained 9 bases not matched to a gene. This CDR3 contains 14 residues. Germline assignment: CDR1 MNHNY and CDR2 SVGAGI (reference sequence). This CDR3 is CASWSDRGGYEQYF. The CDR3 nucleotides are TGTGCCAGCTGGTCTGACAGGGGTGGCTACGAGCAGTACTTC.

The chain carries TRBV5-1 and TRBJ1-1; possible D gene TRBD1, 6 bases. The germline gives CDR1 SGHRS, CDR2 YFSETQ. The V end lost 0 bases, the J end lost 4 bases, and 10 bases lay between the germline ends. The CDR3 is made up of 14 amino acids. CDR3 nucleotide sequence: TGCGCCAGCAGCTTGGACAGGGTGGGCACTGAAGCTTTCTTT. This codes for CASSLDRVGTEAFF.

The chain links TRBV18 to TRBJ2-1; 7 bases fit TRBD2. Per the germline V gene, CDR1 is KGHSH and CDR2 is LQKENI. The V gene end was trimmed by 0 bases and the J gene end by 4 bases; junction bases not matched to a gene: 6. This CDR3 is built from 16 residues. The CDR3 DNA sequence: TGTGCCAGCTCACCACCGTCCGGGGGGAGGTACAATGAGCAGTTCTTC. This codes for CASSPPSGGRYNEQFF.

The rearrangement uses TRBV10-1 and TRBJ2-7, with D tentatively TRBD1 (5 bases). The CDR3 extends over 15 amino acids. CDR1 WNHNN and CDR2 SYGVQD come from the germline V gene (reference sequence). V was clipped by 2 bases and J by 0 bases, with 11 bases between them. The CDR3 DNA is TGCGCCAGCAGTGAGACAAGGACACTCTCCTACGAGCAGTACTTC. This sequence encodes CASSETRTLSYEQYF.

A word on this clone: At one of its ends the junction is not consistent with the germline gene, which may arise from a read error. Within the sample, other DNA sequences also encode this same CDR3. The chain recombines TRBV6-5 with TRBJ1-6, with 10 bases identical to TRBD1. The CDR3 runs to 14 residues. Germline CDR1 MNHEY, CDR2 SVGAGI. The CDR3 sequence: CASRNDRGHSPLHF. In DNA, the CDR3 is TGTGCTAGCAGAAACGACAGGGGGCATTCACCCCTCCACTTT.

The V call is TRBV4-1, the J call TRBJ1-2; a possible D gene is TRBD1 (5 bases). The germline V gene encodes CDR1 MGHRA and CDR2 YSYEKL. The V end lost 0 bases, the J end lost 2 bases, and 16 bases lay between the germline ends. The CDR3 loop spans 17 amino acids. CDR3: CASSQDGAGGRNYGYTF. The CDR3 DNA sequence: TGCGCCAGCAGCCAAGATGGGGCGGGGGGACGAAACTATGGCTACACCTTC.

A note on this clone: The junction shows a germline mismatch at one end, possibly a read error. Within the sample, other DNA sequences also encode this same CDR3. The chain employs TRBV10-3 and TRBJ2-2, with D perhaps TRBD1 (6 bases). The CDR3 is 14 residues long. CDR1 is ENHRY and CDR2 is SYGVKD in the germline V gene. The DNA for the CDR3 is TGTGCCATCAGTGACAGGGGAGACACCGGGGAGTTGTTTTTT. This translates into CAISDRGDTGELFF.

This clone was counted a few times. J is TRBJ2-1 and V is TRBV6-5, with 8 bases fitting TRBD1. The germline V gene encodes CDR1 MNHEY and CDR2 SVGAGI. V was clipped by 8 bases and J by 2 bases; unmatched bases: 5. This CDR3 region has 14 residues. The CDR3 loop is CASYGQGPYNEQFF. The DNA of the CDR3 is TGTGCCAGCTACGGACAGGGCCCCTACAATGAGCAGTTCTTC.

In DNA form, the CDR3 reads TGTGCCAGCAGCCTCGGGTGGGGCGGCATCTCCTACGAGCAGTACTTC. This codes for CASSLGWGGISYEQYF. The V call is TRBV11-3, the J call TRBJ2-7; D is possibly TRBD1 (5 bases). Germline CDR1 is SGHNT and CDR2 is YENEEA. CDR3 length: 16 amino acids. Deletions cut 5 bases from V and 0 bases from J, with 17 bases between.

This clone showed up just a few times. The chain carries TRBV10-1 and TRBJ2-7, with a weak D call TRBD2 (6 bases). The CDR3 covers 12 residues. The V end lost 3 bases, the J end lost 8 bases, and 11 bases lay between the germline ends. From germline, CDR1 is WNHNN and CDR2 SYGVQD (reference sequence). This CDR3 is CASSDDTSKQYF. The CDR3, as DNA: TGCGCCAGCAGTGATGACACTAGCAAGCAGTACTTC.

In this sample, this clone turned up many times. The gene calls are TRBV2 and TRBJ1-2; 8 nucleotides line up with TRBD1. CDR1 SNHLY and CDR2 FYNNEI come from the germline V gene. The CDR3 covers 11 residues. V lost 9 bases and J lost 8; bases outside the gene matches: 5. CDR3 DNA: TGTGCCAGTCAGGGGGCAGGAGGCTACACCTTC. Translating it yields CASQGAGGYTF.